Each of the 22 T cell receptor beta chains below was sequenced from the same sample in a study of T cells in Graves' hyperthyroidism and ophthalmopathy. TCR beta CDR3 region amplification was performed from RNA transcripts. In the first-round RT-PCR of the TCR CDR3, the HTBI primer set was used. TCRdb re-analysed the multiplex PCR reads in MiXCR, keeping a single row per CDR3 protein. The sample includes roughly 350,000 distinct CDR3 sequences, roughly 15% of them seen just once. Specimen: blood. Receptor source: a woman aged 40 to 50 with Graves' ophthalmopathy.

On this clonotype: One junction end does not reproduce the germline sequence, and a read error may be involved. V usage is TRBV11-2 and J usage is TRBJ2-1, with D uncertain. CDR3 length: 14 residues. The germline V gene encodes CDR1 SGHAT and CDR2 FQNNGV. CDR3 region: CASNLASVVNEQFF. CDR3 in DNA: TGTGCCAGCAACTTAGCCTCCGTTGTCAATGAGCAGTTCTTC.

This clonotype was picked up many times. The rearrangement uses TRBV6-1 and TRBJ2-5, with TRBD1 matching over 8 bases. Germline V CDR1 and CDR2: MNHNS, SASEGT. J gave up 4 bases and V 6 bases, and 10 bases lay outside the gene matches. This CDR3 is built from 15 residues. The CDR3 sequence: CASRATGGSGETQYF. CDR3 bases: TGTGCCAGCAGAGCCACAGGGGGTAGTGGAGAGACCCAGTACTTC.

This clonotype came up a few times. This chain joins TRBV29-1 and TRBJ2-7; no firm D call. The CDR3 runs to 14 residues. V lost 4 bases, J lost 2 bases, and 15 bases lay in between. CDR1 SQVTM and CDR2 ANQGSEA come from the germline V gene. CDR3: CSVGGVAPTYEQYF. CDR3 coding DNA: TGCAGCGTTGGTGGGGTGGCCCCAACCTACGAGCAGTACTTC.

The V and J genes are TRBV5-6 and TRBJ1-5; TRBD1 matches 7 bases. CDR3 length equals 14 residues. V lost 2 bases and J lost 6; bases outside the gene matches: 5. Looked up from germline, CDR1 is SGHDT and CDR2 is YYEEEE. The DNA for the CDR3 is TGTGCCAGCAGCTTTTACGACAGGGCTCAGCCCCAGCATTTT. Residues: CASSFYDRAQPQHF.

This clonotype was observed a few times. The V gene is TRBV5-5, the J gene TRBJ1-4, with D perhaps matching TRBD1 (5 bases). The CDR3 runs 14 residues. Trimming pared 3 bases from V and 5 bases from J, leaving 11 bases between. Germline CDR1 SGHKS, CDR2 YYEKEE (reference sequence). The CDR3 DNA is TGTGCCAGCAGCTCCCTTGGGACCAATGAAAAACTGTTTTTT. Translated: CASSSLGTNEKLFF.

This clonotype showed up just a few times. The chain is built from TRBV27 and TRBJ2-5, with 9 bases matching TRBD2. The germline V gene encodes CDR1 MNHEY and CDR2 SMNVEV (reference sequence). This CDR3 is built from 15 residues. The ends lost 0 bases at V and 11 bases at J; junction bases unmatched: 10. The CDR3 sequence: CASSLSVAGELLQYF. The CDR3, as DNA: TGTGCCAGCAGTTTATCGGTAGCGGGAGAGTTGTTACAGTACTTC.

This clonotype came up many times. The chain joins TRBV20-1 to TRBJ2-7; 9 positions match TRBD1. The CDR3 covers 12 residues. Trimming removed 6 bases from V and 1 base from J; junction bases left unmatched: 1. CDR1 and CDR2 (germline): DFQATT, SNEGSKA (reference sequence). CDR3 sequence reads: CSAGQGSYEQYF. The CDR3 DNA reads TGCAGTGCGGGACAGGGTTCCTACGAGCAGTACTTC.

This clonotype was counted ten times or more. The chain couples TRBV12-3 or TRBV12-4 to TRBJ2-7; perhaps TRBD2 as D (7 bases). The length of the CDR3 is 16 residues. The V end lost 6 bases, the J end lost 7 bases, and 25 bases lay between the germline ends. The CDR3 loop is CASSLFAAGEGWEQYF. The CDR3 DNA sequence: TGTGCCAGCAGCCTCTTTGCGGCAGGGGAGGGATGGGAGCAGTACTTC.

This clonotype has a count of ten or more. V usage is TRBV11-3 and J usage is TRBJ1-6; D possibly corresponds to TRBD1 (5 bases). V was shortened by 1 base and J by 9 bases, with 13 bases between the two germline ends. Germline V CDR1 and CDR2: SGHNT, YENEEA. The CDR3 covers 15 residues. The CDR3 nucleotides read TGTGCCAGCAGCTTAGGCGGGACCGGGAGTTCACCCCTCCACTTT. Its protein is CASSLGGTGSSPLHF.

This clonotype was detected many times. The V and J genes are TRBV6-5 and TRBJ2-2; D gene uncertain. Trimming removed 0 bases at V and 5 bases at J, with 7 bases between. The CDR3 totals 14 residues. Germline V gene data show CDR1 as MNHEY and CDR2 as SVGAGI. The CDR3 protein is CASSYSSETGELFF. CDR3 DNA sequence: TGTGCCAGCAGTTACTCGAGCGAAACCGGGGAGCTGTTTTTT.

This clonotype was seen repeatedly, ten times or more. This chain connects TRBV2 to TRBJ2-7; TRBD1 matches 9 bases. Germline values: CDR1 SNHLY, CDR2 FYNNEI. V was clipped by 4 bases and J by 4 bases; unmatched bases: 5. The CDR3 runs to 14 residues. CDR3 bases: TGTGCCAGCAGTGCAGACAGGGGGTATTACGAGCAGTACTTC. This translates into CASSADRGYYEQYF. Full variable domain (outside the CDR3, taken from reference TRBV2 and TRBJ2-7): EPEVTQTPSHQVTQMGQEVILRCVPISNHLYFYWYRQILGQKVEFLVSFYNNEISEKSEIFDDQFSVERPDGSNFTLKIRSTKLEDSAMYFCASSADRGYYEQYFGPGTRLTVT.

The rearrangement uses TRBV5-1 and TRBJ2-1; D remains unclear. The CDR3 contains 15 residues. The germline V gene has CDR1 SGHRS and CDR2 YFSETQ. Between the trimmed V and J ends, which lost 0 bases and 4 bases, there was a span of 11 bases. In DNA form, the CDR3 reads TGCGCCAGCAGCTTGGGGTGGGATGCATACAATGAGCAGTTCTTC. Translated, it gives CASSLGWDAYNEQFF.

This clonotype was seen many times. The chain uses TRBV25-1 and TRBJ1-2; possibly TRBD1 for D (5 bases). V was pared by 1 base and J by 8 bases, with 14 bases between. CDR3 length equals 14 residues. From germline, CDR1 is MGHDK and CDR2 SYGVNS. Here the CDR3 reads CASSELGGAWGYTF. The CDR3 nucleotides read TGTGCCAGCAGTGAATTAGGCGGGGCATGGGGCTACACCTTC.

There are many counts of this clonotype. The chain is built from TRBV7-2 and TRBJ2-3; TRBD2 is a possible D gene (6 bases). The CDR3 extends over 14 amino acids. CDR1 SGHTA and CDR2 FQGNSA come from the germline V gene. Deletions cut 5 bases from V and 6 bases from J, with 15 bases between. This chain's CDR3 is CASSRGTGGDTQYF. The CDR3 nucleotides read TGTGCCAGCAGCCGCGGGACTGGTGGGGATACGCAGTATTTT. The whole variable domain, filled in from reference TRBV7-2 and TRBJ2-3, reads GAGVSQSPSNKVTEKGKDVELRCDPISGHTALYWYRQSLGQGLEFLIYFQGNSAPDKSGLPSDRFSAERTGGSVSTLTIQRTQQEDSAVYLCASSRGTGGDTQYFGPGTRLTVL.

The V and J genes are TRBV10-3 and TRBJ2-2; D is perhaps TRBD1 (5 bases). Trimming stripped 2 bases from V and 5 bases from J, with 12 bases between. This CDR3 contains 15 residues. CDR1 and CDR2 from the germline V gene are ENHRY and SYGVKD. The CDR3 DNA is TGTGCCATCAGTGAGCCGACAGATCAGACCGGGGAGCTGTTTTTT. This sequence encodes CAISEPTDQTGELFF.

This clonotype was picked up many times. The rearrangement joins TRBV11-1 to TRBJ2-3; no reliable D call. Germline CDR1 reads SGHAT; CDR2 reads FQDESV (reference sequence). V dropped 0 bases and J dropped 5 bases, with 12 bases sitting between them. The CDR3 loop spans 15 amino acids. Here the CDR3 DNA reads TGTGCCAGCAGCTTAGCGGGTAATACGTTAGATACGCAGTATTTT. This encodes CASSLAGNTLDTQYF.

This sequence joins TRBV19 and TRBJ1-1; D not certain. Trimming pared 5 bases from V and 7 bases from J, leaving 8 bases between. The CDR3 extends over 11 amino acids. The germline CDR1 and CDR2 sequences are LNHDA and SQIVND (reference sequence). The CDR3 loop reads CASSEGYEAFF. The CDR3 nucleotides read TGTGCCAGTAGTGAAGGTTATGAAGCTTTCTTT.

In its sample, this clonotype was seen many times. The DNA for the CDR3 is TGTGCCAGCAGTTACTCGGTAGCGGGGTACTACGAGCAGTACTTC. This gives the protein CASSYSVAGYYEQYF. The chain has TRBV6-5 and TRBJ2-7, with 8 positions matching TRBD2. Germline V CDR1 and CDR2: MNHEY, SVGAGI. The J segment lost 3 bases and the V segment lost 0 bases, leaving 4 bases of the junction unmatched. This CDR3 has 15 residues.

This clonotype showed up many times. This chain joins TRBV19 and TRBJ2-3, with 12 bases lining up with TRBD2. This CDR3 is built from 15 residues. V lost 8 bases, J lost 6 bases, and 9 bases stayed unmatched. Germline V gene lookup returns CDR1 LNHDA and CDR2 SQIVND (reference sequence). CDR3 sequence (DNA): TGTGCCAGTCGAAGCCTAGCGGGGGGGCTGGATACGCAGTATTTT. Protein: CASRSLAGGLDTQYF.

There are many counts of this clonotype. This sequence joins TRBV12-3 or TRBV12-4 and TRBJ1-4; D is uncertain. V was shortened by 3 bases and J by 7 bases, with 12 bases between the two germline ends. CDR3 length: 14 residues. The CDR3 DNA follows: TGTGCCAGCAGTTTTCGGGGTCTTGGTGAAAAACTGTTTTTT. It translates to CASSFRGLGEKLFF.

V usage is TRBV14 and J usage is TRBJ1-6, with 11 bases lining up with TRBD1. Germline V CDR1 and CDR2: SGHDN, FVKESK. This CDR3 contains 17 residues. V was pared by 4 bases and J by 9 bases, with 11 bases of the junction left unmatched. The chain's CDR3 is CASSLSDRGRFGSPLHF. CDR3 in DNA: TGTGCCAGCAGCCTATCGGACAGGGGGCGATTCGGTTCACCCCTCCACTTT.

This clonotype was counted at least ten times. This sequence joins TRBV28 and TRBJ2-7; the D is unclear. CDR3 length equals 12 residues. V was cut by 4 bases and J by 3 bases, with 7 bases left in between. Germline values: CDR1 MDHEN, CDR2 SYDVKM. As DNA, the CDR3 is TGTGCCAGCAGTTCGACGGGCTACGAGCAGTACTTC. It encodes CASSSTGYEQYF.